These 23 T cell receptor beta chains originate from one sample sequenced in a study of cytomegalovirus exposure and HLA in healthy donors. PCR primers comprised 60 Vbeta and 13 Jbeta primers. TCRdb's copy holds only in-frame clones and misses some; the assay was immunoSEQ multiplex PCR. Here the sample spans around 150,000 clones, approximately 76% being singletons. Material: PBMCs. The source is a man aged 60 to 75 in good health and CMV-seronegative.

This clone appeared a single time. The V and J genes are TRBV5-4 and TRBJ1-6; possible D gene TRBD1, 5 bases. Trimming pared 0 bases from V and 9 bases from J, leaving 13 bases between. The germline CDR1 and CDR2 sequences are SGHNT and YYREEE (reference sequence). This CDR3 has 15 residues. CDR3 coding DNA: TGTGCCAGCAGCTTGGTTCGGGGGTATGTTTCACCCCTCCACTTT. It specifies CASSLVRGYVSPLHF.

This clone was seen just once. V usage is TRBV10-2 and J usage is TRBJ1-2; possible D gene TRBD1, 5 bases. This CDR3 spans 15 amino acids. Germline lookup yields CDR1 WSHSY and CDR2 SAAADI. Trimming took 3 bases from V and 4 from J, leaving 15 bases between them. The CDR3 DNA is TGCGCCAGCAGTGATCGGCAGGGCTCCTTCTATGGCTACACCTTC. Its translation: CASSDRQGSFYGYTF.

The gene calls are TRBV7-3 and TRBJ2-3, with D maybe TRBD2 (7 bases). The CDR3 sequence is 16 residues long. The germline gives CDR1 SGHTA, CDR2 FQGTGA. The germline V and J ends were trimmed by 4 bases and 2 bases, with 16 bases remaining between them. The CDR3 loop is CASSSRGGVSTDTQYF. The CDR3 DNA sequence: TGTGCCAGCAGCTCAAGAGGGGGGGTTTCCACAGATACGCAGTATTTT.

V usage is TRBV25-1 and J usage is TRBJ2-2; perhaps TRBD2 as D (6 bases). CDR3 length: 14 residues. Germline lookup yields CDR1 MGHDK and CDR2 SYGVNS. V was shortened by 8 bases and J by 7 bases, with 17 bases between the two germline ends. The DNA of the CDR3 is TGTGCCAGCCAACGACTAGTCTGGGACGGGGAGCTGTTTTTT. Residues: CASQRLVWDGELFF.

The chain carries TRBV27 and TRBJ1-2; 7 bases agree with TRBD1. V lost 6 bases, J lost 1 base, and 8 bases stayed unmatched. The germline CDR1 and CDR2 sequences are MNHEY and SMNVEV (reference sequence). The length of the CDR3 is 15 residues. The DNA for the CDR3 is TGTGCCAGCAGGGGGGACAGTGCAAATAACTATGGCTACACCTTC. It encodes CASRGDSANNYGYTF.

The chain joins TRBV27 to TRBJ1-5; a weak D match, TRBD1 (6 bases). In germline, CDR1 is MNHEY, CDR2 SMNVEV (reference sequence). V lost 1 base and J lost 5, with 15 bases in between. The CDR3 has 16 residues. CDR3 protein: CASSLFGGGVDQPQHF. CDR3 DNA: TGTGCCAGCAGTTTATTTGGGGGGGGCGTCGATCAGCCCCAGCATTTT.

The V and J genes are TRBV6-4 and TRBJ2-1; TRBD2 aligns across 13 bases. This CDR3 is built from 16 residues. Germline CDR1 reads MRHNA; CDR2 reads SNTAGT. The trim removed 6 bases at V and 5 bases at J, leaving 7 bases unmatched. The CDR3 DNA sequence: TGTGCCAGCAGACTAGCGGGAGGGGTGAGCAACAATGAGCAGTTCTTC. It yields the protein CASRLAGGVSNNEQFF.

J is TRBJ2-5 and V is TRBV4-3; TRBD2 agrees at 14 bases. CDR1 and CDR2 from the germline V gene are LGHNA and YSLEER. The CDR3 totals 17 residues. With 4 bases clipped from V and 5 bases from J, the junction kept 9 bases outside the gene matches. The CDR3 nucleotides read TGCGCCAGCAGCCCAAGACTAGCGGGAGGGCCGGAGGAGACCCAGTACTTC. This encodes CASSPRLAGGPEETQYF.

The chain uses TRBV9 and TRBJ2-7; TRBD1 is a possible D gene (5 bases). Germline V gene sequence: CDR1 SGDLS, CDR2 YYNGEE. Trimming pared 2 bases from V and 2 bases from J, leaving 20 bases between. CDR3 length equals 17 residues. The CDR3 sequence: CASSVAPGPGATYEQYF. CDR3 in DNA: TGTGCCAGCAGCGTCGCGCCTGGTCCTGGGGCGACCTACGAGCAGTACTTC.

Remarks on this clone: One end of the junction fails to match germline, which may point to a read error. V usage is TRBV7-9 and J usage is TRBJ1-2; D is undetermined. CDR3 length: 12 amino acids. CDR1 is SEHNR and CDR2 is FQNEAQ in the germline V gene (reference sequence). CDR3 sequence (DNA): TGTTCCAGCAGCTTAGACGGGTCTGGCTACACCTTC. Translated, it gives CSSSLDGSGYTF.

This chain connects TRBV28 to TRBJ2-6, with D maybe TRBD2 (5 bases). The V end lost 3 bases, the J end lost 0 bases, and 12 bases lay between the germline ends. Per the germline V gene, CDR1 is MDHEN and CDR2 is SYDVKM. The CDR3 runs 17 residues. In DNA, the CDR3 is TGTGCCAGCAGTTTGATGGCGGGCCTCTCTGGGGCCAACGTCCTGACTTTC. Translation: CASSLMAGLSGANVLTF.

V is TRBV4-1 and J is TRBJ1-1; maybe TRBD1 (6 bases). The CDR3 consists of 14 residues. Germline values: CDR1 MGHRA, CDR2 YSYEKL. The V gene lost 4 bases and the J gene lost 7 bases, with 16 bases spanning the gap. CDR3 sequence reads: CASSLPGQGFEAFF. CDR3 nucleotide sequence: TGCGCCAGCAGCCTACCGGGACAAGGATTTGAAGCTTTCTTT.

The chain carries TRBV6-4 and TRBJ2-5; 9 nucleotides align to TRBD1. CDR3 length: 14 residues. In germline, CDR1 is MRHNA, CDR2 SNTAGT. The V and J ends lost 5 bases and 4 bases, in that order; junction bases with no gene match: 5. The CDR3 sequence is CASSPDRGSETQYF. CDR3 DNA sequence: TGTGCCAGCAGTCCAGACAGGGGGTCAGAGACCCAGTACTTC.

This chain uses TRBV9 with TRBJ1-5; a possible D gene is TRBD1 (6 bases). Trimming removed 3 bases from V and 4 bases from J, with 11 bases in between. The CDR3 is 14 residues long. CDR1 is SGDLS, CDR2 YYNGEE, per germline. CDR3 sequence: CASSGGGVNQPQHF. For the CDR3, the DNA is TGTGCCAGCAGCGGAGGGGGGGTTAATCAGCCCCAGCATTTT.

This clone has a handful of counts. V gene TRBV7-2 combines with J gene TRBJ2-1, with D perhaps TRBD1 (6 bases). This CDR3 has 14 amino acids. Germline V gives CDR1 SGHTA, CDR2 FQGNSA. Trimming removed 6 bases from V and 0 bases from J, with 9 bases in between. Here the CDR3 reads CASRGQNSYNEQFF. CDR3 sequence (DNA): TGTGCCAGCAGGGGACAAAACTCCTACAATGAGCAGTTCTTC. Full variable domain (outside the CDR3, taken from reference TRBV7-2 and TRBJ2-1): GAGVSQSPSNKVTEKGKDVELRCDPISGHTALYWYRQSLGQGLEFLIYFQGNSAPDKSGLPSDRFSAERTGGSVSTLTIQRTQQEDSAVYLCASRGQNSYNEQFFGPGTRLTVL.

The rearrangement uses TRBV23-1 and TRBJ1-5; TRBD1 matches at 10 bases. TRBV23-1 is treated as an ORF (open reading frame) with a function not yet certain. CDR3 length equals 16 residues. The junction had 5 bases not matched to a gene; V was cut back by 1 base and J by 5 bases. The CDR3 DNA reads TGCGCCAGCAGTCAATTTGGCGGACAGGGGGATCAGCCCCAGCATTTT. This codes for CASSQFGGQGDQPQHF.

The chain employs TRBV7-2 and TRBJ1-2; 7 positions agree with TRBD1. The CDR3 is 15 residues long. CDR1 is SGHTA and CDR2 is FQGNSA in the germline V gene. The ends lost 5 bases at V and 8 bases at J; junction bases unmatched: 14. The CDR3 coding sequence is TGTGCCAGCAGCCGAGGGGGACAGCAGGTGCGGGGCTACACCTTC. Its translation: CASSRGGQQVRGYTF.

The J gene is TRBJ2-3, the V gene TRBV7-3; possibly TRBD2 for D (5 bases). The germline CDR1 and CDR2 sequences are SGHTA and FQGTGA. V shed 5 bases and J shed 5 bases, with 11 bases lying between them. The CDR3 is 13 amino acids. CDR3 DNA: TGTGCCAGCAGCCTCGGGGTCGGAGATACGCAGTATTTT. This gives the protein CASSLGVGDTQYF.

Notes on this clone: Other DNA sequences in this specimen translate into the identical CDR3. The CDR3 bases are TGCGCCAGCAGCCCGGGACTTTCCAACACAGATACGCAGTATTTT. As protein: CASSPGLSNTDTQYF. This chain joins TRBV5-1 and TRBJ2-3; D might be TRBD2 (6 bases). The germline V gene has CDR1 SGHRS and CDR2 YFSETQ. V gave up 4 bases and J gave up 2 bases, with 14 bases separating them. CDR3 length equals 15 residues.

The rearrangement uses TRBV30 and TRBJ2-1; TRBD2 matches at 7 bases. The CDR3 has 15 residues. J lost 7 bases, V lost 6 bases, and 15 bases had no gene match. Looked up from germline, CDR1 is GTSNPN and CDR2 is SVGIG (reference sequence). CDR3 bases: TGTGCCTGTCCAAGAGAGGTGGGAGGGTCGAATGAGCAGTTCTTC. It translates to CACPREVGGSNEQFF.

The V call is TRBV5-4, the J call TRBJ2-3; TRBD1 matches 12 bases. Germline V gene data show CDR1 as SGHNT and CDR2 as YYREEE (reference sequence). The CDR3 loop spans 18 amino acids. J gave up 1 base and V 1 base, and 7 bases lay outside the gene matches. The CDR3 DNA reads as TGTGCCAGCAGCTTGTTGGGGACAGGGGGCTTCGGCACAGATACGCAGTATTTT. Its translation: CASSLLGTGGFGTDTQYF.

V gene TRBV6-5 combines with J gene TRBJ1-1; tentatively, D is TRBD1 (5 bases). This CDR3 is built from 14 residues. Trimming pared 2 bases from V and 4 bases from J, leaving 11 bases between. Germline V gene data show CDR1 as MNHEY and CDR2 as SVGAGI. CDR3 in amino acids: CASSYRVDSTEAFF. The CDR3 coding sequence is TGTGCCAGCAGTTACCGGGTTGACAGCACTGAAGCTTTCTTT.

The chain couples TRBV9 to TRBJ2-6, with D possibly TRBD1 on 6 matching bases. Germline CDR1 SGDLS, CDR2 YYNGEE. Between the trimmed V and J ends, which lost 5 bases and 0 bases, there was a span of 9 bases. The CDR3 extends over 15 amino acids. Here the CDR3 reads CASRGGSSGANVLTF. In nucleotides, the CDR3 is TGTGCCAGCAGAGGGGGTAGCTCTGGGGCCAACGTCCTGACTTTC.